This entry lists 24 T cell receptor beta chains sequenced from one sample in a study of PD-L1 blockade in urothelial cancer. Time point reported: pretreatment peripheral blood. Assay used: immunoSEQ multiplex PCR; TCRdb lists only in-frame clones, some missing. Of tens of thousands of clones in the sample, around 90% were seen once. The source was PBMCs, collected around atezolizumab (anti-PD-L1) treatment. These receptors were obtained from a man aged 55 to 70 with urothelial cancer.

V usage is TRBV11-2 and J usage is TRBJ2-3, with TRBD2 matching over 10 bases. Germline V CDR1 and CDR2: SGHAT, FQNNGV. J was trimmed by 2 bases and V by 1 base; bases with no gene match: 6. The CDR3 consists of 17 residues. The DNA for the CDR3 is TGTGCCAGCAGCTTAGGAGCGGGGGGGCTGAACACAGATACGCAGTATTTT. Its translation is CASSLGAGGLNTDTQYF.

The chain links TRBV5-1 to TRBJ2-1; D is ambiguous. The CDR3 consists of 14 residues. Trimming cost V 0 bases and J 6 bases, with 10 bases left between them. Germline V gene data show CDR1 as SGHRS and CDR2 as YFSETQ. The CDR3 region has the DNA TGCGCCAGCAGCTTGGCACAGAAAGTCAATGAGCAGTTCTTC. It yields the protein CASSLAQKVNEQFF.

The CDR3 sequence: CASSQEASGGSYEQYF. CDR3 sequence (DNA): TGTGCCAGCAGCCAAGAGGCTAGCGGGGGGTCCTACGAGCAGTACTTC. The J gene is TRBJ2-7, the V gene TRBV7-3; TRBD2 aligns across 11 bases. V dropped 5 bases and J dropped 1; count of bases not matched to a gene: 7. The germline V gene encodes CDR1 SGHTA and CDR2 FQGTGA. The CDR3 is made up of 16 amino acids.

CDR3 loop: CASSESLTTFTYGYTF. CDR3 sequence (DNA): TGTGCCAGCAGTGAATCGTTGACTACCTTTACCTATGGCTACACCTTC. The J gene is TRBJ1-2, the V gene TRBV6-1; D unresolved. CDR1 MNHNS and CDR2 SASEGT come from the germline V gene. CDR3 size: 16 residues. The V and J ends lost 2 bases and 4 bases respectively, with 17 bases between them.

This chain links TRBV5-5 with TRBJ1-1; possible D gene TRBD1, 5 bases. The germline CDR1 and CDR2 sequences are SGHKS and YYEKEE (reference sequence). Between the trimmed V and J ends, which lost 0 bases and 0 bases, there was a span of 12 bases. The length of the CDR3 is 16 residues. In nucleotides, the CDR3 is TGTGCCAGCAGCTTGGCCGGAGGGACGGTGAACACTGAAGCTTTCTTT. Protein: CASSLAGGTVNTEAFF.

The J gene is TRBJ2-7, the V gene TRBV5-1; D may be TRBD2 (5 bases). The V end was cut by 2 bases, the J end by 7 bases, with 25 bases between. Germline CDR1 and CDR2: SGHRS and YFSETQ. This CDR3 contains 17 residues. CDR3 region: CASSLLAGGQPTLEQYF. For the CDR3, the DNA is TGCGCCAGCAGCTTATTGGCGGGTGGGCAGCCAACTTTAGAGCAGTACTTC.

The V gene is TRBV18, the J gene TRBJ1-5; D is possibly TRBD1 (6 bases). CDR1 KGHSH and CDR2 LQKENI come from the germline V gene. This CDR3 is built from 14 residues. Between the trimmed V and J ends, which lost 3 bases and 7 bases, there was a span of 13 bases. CDR3 in DNA: TGTGCCAGCTCACCCTACACGACAGGACAGCCCCAGCATTTT. It translates to CASSPYTTGQPQHF.

The genes are TRBV9 and TRBJ2-6, with no clear D. The germline gives CDR1 SGDLS, CDR2 YYNGEE. This CDR3 contains 17 residues. V was pared by 1 base and J by 9 bases, with 20 bases between. CDR3 amino acids: CASSVFHGSSTGNVLTF. Written as DNA, the CDR3 is TGTGCCAGCAGCGTATTTCACGGCTCATCAACGGGCAACGTCCTGACTTTC.

The chain uses TRBV5-1 and TRBJ2-3, with D possibly matching TRBD2 (5 bases). CDR3 size: 15 residues. Per the germline V gene, CDR1 is SGHRS and CDR2 is YFSETQ. V was cut by 0 bases and J by 1 base, with 9 bases left in between. The CDR3 reads CASSLGPAGTDTQYF. CDR3 coding DNA: TGCGCCAGCAGCTTGGGGCCAGCGGGCACAGATACGCAGTATTTT.

This chain joins TRBV18 and TRBJ2-7; D is perhaps TRBD2 (6 bases). The CDR3 is made up of 13 amino acids. V was cut by 3 bases and J by 3 bases, with 9 bases left in between. The germline CDR1 and CDR2 sequences are KGHSH and LQKENI. The CDR3 loop reads CASSPGTYYEQYF. The DNA of the CDR3 is TGTGCCAGCTCACCCGGGACTTACTACGAGCAGTACTTC.

The chain uses TRBV30 and TRBJ2-3, with TRBD1 matching 8 bases. CDR1 and CDR2 from the germline V gene are GTSNPN and SVGIG (reference sequence). CDR3 length: 14 residues. J was trimmed by 2 bases and V by 8 bases; bases with no gene match: 9. Here the CDR3 DNA reads TGTGCCCTGAGGACAGGGCTCAACACAGATACGCAGTATTTT. Its protein product is CALRTGLNTDTQYF.

CDR3 nucleotide sequence: TGTGCCATCAGTGAGCCAACGAACGGCGGCACTGAAGCTTTCTTT. Amino acids: CAISEPTNGGTEAFF. The chain joins TRBV10-3 to TRBJ1-1, with D uncertain. This CDR3 region has 15 residues. V shed 2 bases and J shed 4 bases, with 14 bases lying between them. Germline CDR1 reads ENHRY; CDR2 reads SYGVKD.

V is TRBV19 and J is TRBJ1-2; possibly TRBD1 for D (5 bases). CDR1 and CDR2 (germline): LNHDA, SQIVND (reference sequence). Deletions cut 3 bases from V and 2 bases from J, with 7 bases between. CDR3 size: 13 residues. The CDR3 sequence is CASSIGGNYGYTF. For the CDR3, the DNA is TGTGCCAGTAGTATTGGGGGGAACTATGGCTACACCTTC.

The table lists this clone with a count of one. The rearrangement uses TRBV19 and TRBJ2-1; 7 bases map to TRBD2. Looked up from germline, CDR1 is LNHDA and CDR2 is SQIVND (reference sequence). J was trimmed by 12 bases and V by 7 bases; bases with no gene match: 18. This CDR3 is 15 amino acids long. The CDR3 DNA reads as TGTGCCAGTACCCCGCAGGGCGCGGGGGAGGTGGCGCAGTTCTTC. Amino acids: CASTPQGAGEVAQFF.

CDR3 DNA sequence: TGTGCCAGCAGCTTGGAGCGGGGAAGTCGAGAGACCCAGTACTTC. Protein product: CASSLERGSRETQYF. This rearrangement joins TRBV5-6 to TRBJ2-5; 7 positions agree with TRBD2. Per the germline V gene, CDR1 is SGHDT and CDR2 is YYEEEE. With 0 bases clipped from V and 4 bases from J, the junction kept 6 bases outside the gene matches. The CDR3 extends over 15 amino acids.

This chain links TRBV19 with TRBJ1-2, with 12 bases lining up with TRBD1. The CDR3 sequence is 15 residues long. Germline CDR1 reads LNHDA; CDR2 reads SQIVND (reference sequence). J gave up 6 bases and V 4 bases, and 6 bases lay outside the gene matches. CDR3 sequence reads: CASSTVGTGGHGYTF. In DNA form, the CDR3 reads TGTGCCAGTAGTACCGTCGGGACAGGGGGCCATGGCTACACCTTC. Full variable domain (missing parts from reference TRBV19 and TRBJ1-2): DGGITQSPKYLFRKEGQNVTLSCEQNLNHDAMYWYRQDPGQGLRLIYYSQIVNDFQKGDIAEGYSVSREKKESFPLTVTSAQKNPTAFYLCASSTVGTGGHGYTFGSGTRLTVV.

J is TRBJ1-5 and V is TRBV4-2, with 7 bases aligning to TRBD1. V gave up 0 bases and J gave up 5 bases; unmatched junction bases: 7. The CDR3 length is 16 residues. Germline CDR1 and CDR2: LGHNA and YNFKEQ. The CDR3 is CASSQEWGQPHQPQHF. The CDR3 DNA follows: TGTGCCAGCAGCCAAGAATGGGGACAGCCCCATCAGCCCCAGCATTTT.

V and J are TRBV9 and TRBJ2-1; TRBD2 matches at 9 bases. CDR1 SGDLS and CDR2 YYNGEE come from the germline V gene. This CDR3 comprises 16 residues. V lost 0 bases to trimming and J lost 9 bases; unmatched junction nucleotides: 10. CDR3 sequence: CASSVGPPSTSGEQFF. The CDR3 DNA reads TGTGCCAGCAGCGTAGGGCCCCCGTCGACTAGCGGTGAGCAGTTCTTC.

The V gene is TRBV9, the J gene TRBJ2-7; 8 nucleotides agree with TRBD1. Germline CDR1 and CDR2: SGDLS and YYNGEE. Trimming took 0 bases from V and 6 from J; bases not matched to a gene: 5. The CDR3 has 14 residues. For the CDR3, the DNA is TGTGCCAGCAGCGTAGGGACAGGGACCGGCGAGCAGTACTTC. Translating gives CASSVGTGTGEQYF.

The V gene is TRBV21-1, the J gene TRBJ2-5; TRBD2, the table's D call, was not compared with the DNA. TRBV21-1 is assigned pseudogene status. CDR3 length: 12 amino acids. As DNA, the CDR3 is TGTGCCAGCAAGCACCCGAGGGAGACCCAGTACTTC. It yields the protein CASKHPRETQYF.

This sequence joins TRBV7-9 and TRBJ2-5; 9 positions agree with TRBD1. The CDR3 spans 14 residues. The ends lost 4 bases at V and 5 bases at J; junction bases unmatched: 5. Germline CDR1 reads SEHNR; CDR2 reads FQNEAQ (reference sequence). The CDR3, as DNA: TGTGCCAGCAGCTCCGGGACAGGGTGGGAGACCCAGTACTTC. It yields the protein CASSSGTGWETQYF.

The J gene is TRBJ1-4, the V gene TRBV7-2; no clear D. The CDR3 loop spans 14 amino acids. V was pared by 1 base and J by 8 bases, with 11 bases between. Germline V lookup: CDR1 SGHTA, CDR2 FQGNSA. DNA for the CDR3: TGTGCCAGCAGCTTAGTAGGTCGAGGGGAAAAACTGTTTTTT. Its protein product is CASSLVGRGEKLFF.

The chain carries TRBV6-1 and TRBJ2-7, with a weak D call TRBD2 (7 bases). V lost 6 bases, J lost 2 bases, and 11 bases lay in between. From germline, CDR1 is MNHNS and CDR2 SASEGT. The CDR3 spans 13 residues. The CDR3: CASRGRGTYEQYF. CDR3 DNA sequence: TGTGCCAGCAGGGGGAGGGGGACCTACGAGCAGTACTTC.

V usage is TRBV27 and J usage is TRBJ2-1; 8 bases line up with TRBD2. V lost 5 bases and J lost 8; bases outside the gene matches: 11. Looked up from germline, CDR1 is MNHEY and CDR2 is SMNVEV (reference sequence). The CDR3 contains 15 residues. The CDR3 sequence is CASSPIAGLRDEQFF. CDR3 sequence (DNA): TGTGCCAGCAGTCCGATAGCGGGGCTAAGGGATGAGCAGTTCTTC.